This TCR beta chain originates from a study of T cell repertoires in ileal Crohn's disease. Study context: About 40% were active smokers at surgery; median disease duration was around 7.9 years.

Indicated time point: neoterminal ileum biopsy at postoperative endoscopy, about 6 months after surgery. This clone was found a few times. CDR1 is SGDLS, CDR2 YYNGEE, per germline. The CDR3 is made up of 15 amino acids. The V gene end was trimmed by 4 bases and the J gene end by 6 bases; junction bases not matched to a gene: 10. Generated by immunoSEQ multiplex PCR, the TCRdb table keeps only in-frame clones and is missing some. The sample shows some 10,000 clones, 70% to 80% of them seen only once. V gene TRBV9 combines with J gene TRBJ2-7, with 10 bases fitting TRBD2. The clonotype originates from an adult with Crohn's disease. Sequencing was done on a sample of ileal tissue. CDR3 region: CASSSPNVAGGEQYF. The CDR3, as DNA: TGTGCCAGCAGCTCCCCGAACGTAGCGGGGGGCGAGCAGTACTTC.